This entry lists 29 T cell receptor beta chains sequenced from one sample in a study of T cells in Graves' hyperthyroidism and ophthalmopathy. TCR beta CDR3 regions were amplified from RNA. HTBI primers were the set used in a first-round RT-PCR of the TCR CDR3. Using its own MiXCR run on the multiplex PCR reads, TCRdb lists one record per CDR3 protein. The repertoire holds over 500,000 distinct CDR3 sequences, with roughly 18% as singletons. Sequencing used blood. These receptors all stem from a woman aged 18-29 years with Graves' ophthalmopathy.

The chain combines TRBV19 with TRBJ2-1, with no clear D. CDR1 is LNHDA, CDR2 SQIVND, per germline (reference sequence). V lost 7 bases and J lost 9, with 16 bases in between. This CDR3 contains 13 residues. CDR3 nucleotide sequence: TGTGCCAGTACCCCCTCCCCCGTCTCTGAGCAGTTCTTC. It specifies CASTPSPVSEQFF.

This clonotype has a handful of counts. CDR3 nucleotides: TGTGCCAGCAGTTACGTAGCGGGAGGTCTCGGGACTACCGGGCAGTTCTTC. This codes for CASSYVAGGLGTTGQFF. The chain joins TRBV6-2 or TRBV6-3 to TRBJ2-1, with 10 bases identical to TRBD2. The junction had 16 bases not matched to a gene; V was cut back by 2 bases and J by 12 bases. Germline values: CDR1 MNHEY, CDR2 SVGEGT. This CDR3 is 17 amino acids long.

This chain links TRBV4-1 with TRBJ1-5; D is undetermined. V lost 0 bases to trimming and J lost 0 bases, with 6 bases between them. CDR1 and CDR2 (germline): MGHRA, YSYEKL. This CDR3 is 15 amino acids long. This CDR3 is CASSQEADSNQPQHF. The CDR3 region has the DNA TGCGCCAGCAGCCAAGAGGCAGATAGCAATCAGCCCCAGCATTTT.

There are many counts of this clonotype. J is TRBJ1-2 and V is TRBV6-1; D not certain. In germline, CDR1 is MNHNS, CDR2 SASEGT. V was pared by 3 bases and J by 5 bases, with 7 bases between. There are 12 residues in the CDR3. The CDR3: CASSEGPYGYTF. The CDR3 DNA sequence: TGTGCCAGCAGTGAGGGCCCTTATGGCTACACCTTC.

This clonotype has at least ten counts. The chain's CDR3 is CASSRSSLLGATEAFF. For the CDR3, the DNA is TGTGCCAGCAGCCGAAGCTCGCTTCTTGGAGCCACTGAAGCTTTCTTT. The rearrangement joins TRBV9 to TRBJ1-1, with D hard to call. CDR3 length equals 16 residues. Germline-derived CDR1 and CDR2 are SGDLS and YYNGEE. Trimming cost V 4 bases and J 4 bases, with 20 bases left between them.

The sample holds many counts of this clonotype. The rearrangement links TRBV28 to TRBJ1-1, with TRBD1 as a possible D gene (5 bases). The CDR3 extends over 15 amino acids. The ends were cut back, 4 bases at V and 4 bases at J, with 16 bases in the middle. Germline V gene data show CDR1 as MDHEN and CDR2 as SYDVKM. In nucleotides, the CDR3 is TGTGCCAGCAGTTCCCCCCAGGGAAGAGGCACTGAAGCTTTCTTT. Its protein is CASSSPQGRGTEAFF.

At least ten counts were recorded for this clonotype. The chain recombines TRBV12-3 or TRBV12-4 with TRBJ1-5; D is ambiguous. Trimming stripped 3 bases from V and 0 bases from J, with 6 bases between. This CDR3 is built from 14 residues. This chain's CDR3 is CASSLEYSNQPQHF. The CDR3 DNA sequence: TGTGCCAGCAGTTTGGAGTATAGCAATCAGCCCCAGCATTTT.

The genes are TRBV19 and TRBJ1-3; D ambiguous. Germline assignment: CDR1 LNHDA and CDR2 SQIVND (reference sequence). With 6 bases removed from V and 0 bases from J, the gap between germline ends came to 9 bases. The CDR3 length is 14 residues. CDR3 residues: CASRSPSSGNTIYF. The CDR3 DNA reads TGTGCCAGTAGGTCACCTAGCTCTGGAAACACCATATATTTT.

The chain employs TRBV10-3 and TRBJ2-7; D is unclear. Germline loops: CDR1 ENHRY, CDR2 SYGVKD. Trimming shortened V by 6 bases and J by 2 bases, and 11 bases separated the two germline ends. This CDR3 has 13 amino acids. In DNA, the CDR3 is TGTGCCATCAGCTTGGACCGACCCTACGAGCAGTACTTC. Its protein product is CAISLDRPYEQYF.

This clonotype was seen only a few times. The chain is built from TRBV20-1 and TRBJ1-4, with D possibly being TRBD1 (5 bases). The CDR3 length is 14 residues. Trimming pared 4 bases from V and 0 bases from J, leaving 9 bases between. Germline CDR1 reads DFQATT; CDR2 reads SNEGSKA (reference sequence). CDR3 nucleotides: TGCAGTGCTACCCGGGACGCAACTAATGAAAAACTGTTTTTT. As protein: CSATRDATNEKLFF.

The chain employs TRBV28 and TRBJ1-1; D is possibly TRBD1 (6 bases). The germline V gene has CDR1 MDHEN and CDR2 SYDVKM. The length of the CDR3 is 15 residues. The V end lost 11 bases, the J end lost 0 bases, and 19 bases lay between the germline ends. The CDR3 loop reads CAGAKDGDMNTEAFF. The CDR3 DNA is TGTGCCGGCGCCAAAGATGGGGACATGAACACTGAAGCTTTCTTT.

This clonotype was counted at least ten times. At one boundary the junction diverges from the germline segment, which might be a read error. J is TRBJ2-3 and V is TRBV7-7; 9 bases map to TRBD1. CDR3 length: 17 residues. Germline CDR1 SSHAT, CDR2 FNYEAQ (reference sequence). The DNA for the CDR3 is TGTGCTAGCAGCTTAGGGGTTGGACAGGGGAATGCAGATACGCAGTATTTT. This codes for CASSLGVGQGNADTQYF.

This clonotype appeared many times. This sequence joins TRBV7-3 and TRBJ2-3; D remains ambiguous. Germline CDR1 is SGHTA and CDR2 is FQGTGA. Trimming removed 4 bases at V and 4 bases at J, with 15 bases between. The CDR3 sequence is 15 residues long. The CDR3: CASSSPGEDPDTQYF. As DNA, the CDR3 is TGTGCCAGCAGCTCCCCTGGAGAGGACCCAGATACGCAGTATTTT.

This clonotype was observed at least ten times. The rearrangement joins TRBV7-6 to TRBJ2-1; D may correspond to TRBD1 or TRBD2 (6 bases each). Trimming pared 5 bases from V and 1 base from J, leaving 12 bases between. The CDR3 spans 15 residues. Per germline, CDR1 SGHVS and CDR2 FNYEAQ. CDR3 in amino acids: CASSPRRGSYNEQFF. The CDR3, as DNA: TGTGCCAGCAGCCCCCGGAGGGGGTCCTACAATGAGCAGTTCTTC.

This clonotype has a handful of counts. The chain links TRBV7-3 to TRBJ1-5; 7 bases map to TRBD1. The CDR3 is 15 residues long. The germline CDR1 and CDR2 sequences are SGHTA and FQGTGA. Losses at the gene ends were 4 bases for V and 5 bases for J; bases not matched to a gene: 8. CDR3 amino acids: CASSSGTETDQPQHF. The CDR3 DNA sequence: TGTGCCAGCAGCTCAGGGACAGAAACGGATCAGCCCCAGCATTTT.

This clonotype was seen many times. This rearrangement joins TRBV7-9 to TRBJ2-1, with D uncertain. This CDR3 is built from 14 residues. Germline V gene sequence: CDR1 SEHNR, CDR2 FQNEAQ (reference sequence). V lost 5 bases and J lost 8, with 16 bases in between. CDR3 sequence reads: CASSPRTFGYEQFF. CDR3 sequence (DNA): TGTGCCAGCAGCCCTAGGACCTTTGGGTATGAGCAGTTCTTC.

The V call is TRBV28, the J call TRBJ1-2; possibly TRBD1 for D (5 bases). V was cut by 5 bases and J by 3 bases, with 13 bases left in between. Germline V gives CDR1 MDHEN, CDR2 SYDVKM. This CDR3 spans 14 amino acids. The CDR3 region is CASSRTTGYYGYTF. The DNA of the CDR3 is TGTGCCAGCAGTCGGACAACCGGATACTATGGCTACACCTTC.

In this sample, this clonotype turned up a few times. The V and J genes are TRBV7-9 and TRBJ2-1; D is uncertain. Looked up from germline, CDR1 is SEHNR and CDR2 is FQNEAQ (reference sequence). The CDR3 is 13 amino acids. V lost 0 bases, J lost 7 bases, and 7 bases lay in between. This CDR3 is CASSLAPWNEQFF. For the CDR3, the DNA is TGTGCCAGCAGCTTAGCCCCGTGGAATGAGCAGTTCTTC.

The CDR3 spells CASRIQGDNEQYF. In nucleotides, the CDR3 is TGTGCCAGCAGGATTCAGGGAGACAATGAGCAGTACTTC. The chain recombines TRBV7-9 with TRBJ2-1, with D possibly called TRBD1 or TRBD2 (5 bases each). The J call may be faulty, since TRBJ2-7 better matches the DNA end. The germline gives CDR1 SEHNR, CDR2 FQNEAQ (reference sequence). This CDR3 has 13 amino acids.

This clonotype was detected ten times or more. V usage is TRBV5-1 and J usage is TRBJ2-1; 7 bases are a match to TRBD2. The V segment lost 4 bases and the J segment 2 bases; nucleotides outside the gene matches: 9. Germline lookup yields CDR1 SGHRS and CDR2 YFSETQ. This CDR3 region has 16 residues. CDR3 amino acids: CASSLSSSGTYNEQFF. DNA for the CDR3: TGCGCCAGCAGCCTGTCTTCTAGCGGAACCTACAATGAGCAGTTCTTC. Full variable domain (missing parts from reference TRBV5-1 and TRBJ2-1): KAGVTQTPRYLIKTRGQQVTLSCSPISGHRSVSWYQQTPGQGLQFLFEYFSETQRNKGNFPGRFSGRQFSNSRSEMNVSTLELGDSALYLCASSLSSSGTYNEQFFGPGTRLTVL.

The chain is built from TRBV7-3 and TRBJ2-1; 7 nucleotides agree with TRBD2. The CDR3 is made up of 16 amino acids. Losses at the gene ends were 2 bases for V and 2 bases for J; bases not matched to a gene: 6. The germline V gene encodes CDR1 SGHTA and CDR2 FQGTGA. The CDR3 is CASSLDGGRAYNEQFF. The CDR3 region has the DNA TGTGCCAGCAGCTTAGACGGCGGGAGAGCCTACAATGAGCAGTTCTTC.

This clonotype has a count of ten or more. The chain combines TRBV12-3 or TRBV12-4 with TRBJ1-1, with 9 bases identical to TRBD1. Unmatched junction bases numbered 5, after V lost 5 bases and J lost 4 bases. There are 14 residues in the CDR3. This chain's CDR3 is CASSQGQGSTEAFF. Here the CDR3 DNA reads TGTGCCAGCAGTCAAGGACAGGGGAGCACTGAAGCTTTCTTT.

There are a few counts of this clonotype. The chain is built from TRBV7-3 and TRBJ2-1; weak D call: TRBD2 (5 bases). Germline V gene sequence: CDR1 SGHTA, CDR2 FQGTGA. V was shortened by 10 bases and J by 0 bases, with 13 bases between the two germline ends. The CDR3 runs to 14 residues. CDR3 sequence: CANMRARSYNEQFF. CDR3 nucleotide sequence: TGTGCCAATATGAGGGCGCGCTCCTACAATGAGCAGTTCTTC.

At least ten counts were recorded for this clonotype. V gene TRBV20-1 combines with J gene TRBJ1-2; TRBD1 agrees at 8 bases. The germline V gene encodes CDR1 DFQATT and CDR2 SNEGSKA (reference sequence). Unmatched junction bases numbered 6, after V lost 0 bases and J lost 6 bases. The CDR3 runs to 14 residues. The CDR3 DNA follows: TGCAGTGCTAGAGATCCCAGGGGGCTGCATGGCTACACCTTC. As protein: CSARDPRGLHGYTF.

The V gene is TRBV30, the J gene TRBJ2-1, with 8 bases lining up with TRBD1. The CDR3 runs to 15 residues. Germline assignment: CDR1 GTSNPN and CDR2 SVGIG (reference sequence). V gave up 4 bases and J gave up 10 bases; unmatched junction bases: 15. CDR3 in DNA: TGTGCCTGGACAAGACAGGGGCGAGTCGGTTTGGAGCAGTTCTTC. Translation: CAWTRQGRVGLEQFF.

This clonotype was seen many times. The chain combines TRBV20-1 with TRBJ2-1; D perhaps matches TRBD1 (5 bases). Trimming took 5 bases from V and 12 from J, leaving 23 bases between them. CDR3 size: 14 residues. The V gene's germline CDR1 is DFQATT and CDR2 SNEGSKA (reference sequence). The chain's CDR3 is CSALPALGETGQFF. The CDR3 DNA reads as TGCAGTGCTCTCCCCGCTTTAGGGGAAACGGGGCAGTTCTTC.

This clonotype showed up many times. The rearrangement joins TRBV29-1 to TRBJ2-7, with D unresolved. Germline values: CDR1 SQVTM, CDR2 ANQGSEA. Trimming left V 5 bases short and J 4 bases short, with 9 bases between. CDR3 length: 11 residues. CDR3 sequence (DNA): TGCAGCGTTTATTTGACTTACGAGCAGTACTTC. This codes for CSVYLTYEQYF.

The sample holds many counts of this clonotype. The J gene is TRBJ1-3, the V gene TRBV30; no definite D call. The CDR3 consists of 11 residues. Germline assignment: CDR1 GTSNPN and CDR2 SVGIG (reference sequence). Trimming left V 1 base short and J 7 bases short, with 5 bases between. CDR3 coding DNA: TGTGCCTGGAGTGCGGACAACACCATATATTTT. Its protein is CAWSADNTIYF.

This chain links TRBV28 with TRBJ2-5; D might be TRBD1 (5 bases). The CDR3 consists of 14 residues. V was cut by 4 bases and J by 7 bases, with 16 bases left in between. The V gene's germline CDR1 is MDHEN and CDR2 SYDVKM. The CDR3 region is CASSYNQGPVTQYF. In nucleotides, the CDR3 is TGTGCCAGCAGTTATAATCAGGGTCCGGTGACCCAGTACTTC. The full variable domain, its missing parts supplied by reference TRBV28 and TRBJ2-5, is DVKVTQSSRYLVKRTGEKVFLECVQDMDHENMFWYRQDPGLGLRLIYFSYDVKMKEKGDIPEGYSVSREKKERFSLILESASTNQTSMYLCASSYNQGPVTQYFGPGTRLLVL.